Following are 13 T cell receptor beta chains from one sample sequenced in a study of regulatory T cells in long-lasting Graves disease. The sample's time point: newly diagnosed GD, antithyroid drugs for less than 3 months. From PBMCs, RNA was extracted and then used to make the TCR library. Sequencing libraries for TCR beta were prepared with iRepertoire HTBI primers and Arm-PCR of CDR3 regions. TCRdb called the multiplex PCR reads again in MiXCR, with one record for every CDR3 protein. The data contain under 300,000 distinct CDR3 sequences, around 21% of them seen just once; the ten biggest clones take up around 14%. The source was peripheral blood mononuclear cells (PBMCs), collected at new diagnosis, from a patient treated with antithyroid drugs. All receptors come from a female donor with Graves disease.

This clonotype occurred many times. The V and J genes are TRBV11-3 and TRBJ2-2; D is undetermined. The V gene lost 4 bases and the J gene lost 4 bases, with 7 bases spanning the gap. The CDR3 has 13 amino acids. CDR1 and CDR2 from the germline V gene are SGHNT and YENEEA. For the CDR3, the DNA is TGTGCCAGCAGCTCCCGAGCCACCGGGGAGCTGTTTTTT. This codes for CASSSRATGELFF.

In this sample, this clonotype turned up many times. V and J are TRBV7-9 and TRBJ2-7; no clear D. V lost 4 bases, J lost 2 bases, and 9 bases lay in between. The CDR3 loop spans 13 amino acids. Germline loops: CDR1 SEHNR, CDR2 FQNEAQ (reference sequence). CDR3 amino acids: CASSYPGTYEQYF. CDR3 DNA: TGTGCCAGCAGCTATCCCGGCACCTACGAGCAGTACTTC.

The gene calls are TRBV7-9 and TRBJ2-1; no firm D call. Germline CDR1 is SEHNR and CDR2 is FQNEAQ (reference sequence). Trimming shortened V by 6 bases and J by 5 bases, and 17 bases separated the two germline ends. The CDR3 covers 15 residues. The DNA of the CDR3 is TGTGCCAGCAGGGCCGGGTTATTTACCGACAATGAGCAGTTCTTC. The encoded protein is CASRAGLFTDNEQFF.

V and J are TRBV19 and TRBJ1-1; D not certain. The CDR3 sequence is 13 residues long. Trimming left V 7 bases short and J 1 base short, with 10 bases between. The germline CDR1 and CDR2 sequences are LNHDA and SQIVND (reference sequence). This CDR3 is CASTPGRNTEAFF. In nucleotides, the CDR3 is TGTGCCAGTACCCCTGGGAGGAACACTGAAGCTTTCTTT.

CDR3 nucleotide sequence: TGCAGTGCTAGTTCGGGGGGGACTAACTATGGCTACACCTTC. Protein: CSASSGGTNYGYTF. V and J are TRBV20-1 and TRBJ1-2, with a tentative D call TRBD1 (5 bases). With 3 bases removed from V and 0 bases from J, the gap between germline ends came to 11 bases. Germline V gene sequence: CDR1 DFQATT, CDR2 SNEGSKA (reference sequence). CDR3 length: 14 amino acids.

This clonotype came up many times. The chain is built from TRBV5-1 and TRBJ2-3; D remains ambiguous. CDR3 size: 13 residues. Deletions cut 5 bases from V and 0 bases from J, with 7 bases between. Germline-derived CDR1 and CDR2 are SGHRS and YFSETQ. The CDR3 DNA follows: TGCGCCAGCAGAGTTTCTAGCACAGATACGCAGTATTTT. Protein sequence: CASRVSSTDTQYF. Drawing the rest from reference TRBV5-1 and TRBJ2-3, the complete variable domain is KAGVTQTPRYLIKTRGQQVTLSCSPISGHRSVSWYQQTPGQGLQFLFEYFSETQRNKGNFPGRFSGRQFSNSRSEMNVSTLELGDSALYLCASRVSSTDTQYFGPGTRLTVL.

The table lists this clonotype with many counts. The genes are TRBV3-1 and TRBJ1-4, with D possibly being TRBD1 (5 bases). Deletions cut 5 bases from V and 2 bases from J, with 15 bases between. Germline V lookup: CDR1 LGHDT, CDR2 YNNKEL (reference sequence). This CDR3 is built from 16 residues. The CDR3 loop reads CASSTGRRSTNEKLFF. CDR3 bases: TGTGCCAGCAGCACGGGACGAAGGTCCACTAATGAAAAACTGTTTTTT.

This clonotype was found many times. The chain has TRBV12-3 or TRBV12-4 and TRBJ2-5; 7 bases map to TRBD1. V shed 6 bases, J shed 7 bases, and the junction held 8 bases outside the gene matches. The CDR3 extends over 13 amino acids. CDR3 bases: TGTGCCAGCAGCCGAAGGGACAGTGGGACCCAGTACTTC. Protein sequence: CASSRRDSGTQYF.

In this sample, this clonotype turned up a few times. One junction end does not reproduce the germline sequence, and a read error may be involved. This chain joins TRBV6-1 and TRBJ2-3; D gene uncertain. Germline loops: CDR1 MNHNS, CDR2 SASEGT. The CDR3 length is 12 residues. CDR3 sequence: CASSEARDTQYF. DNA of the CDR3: TGTGCCAGCAGCGAAGCGAGGGATACGCAGTATTTT.

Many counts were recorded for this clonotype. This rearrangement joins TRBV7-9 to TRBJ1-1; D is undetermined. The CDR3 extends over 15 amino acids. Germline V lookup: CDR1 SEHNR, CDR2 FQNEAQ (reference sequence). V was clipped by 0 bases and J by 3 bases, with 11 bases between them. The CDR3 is CASSLAYRRDTEAFF. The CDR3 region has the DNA TGTGCCAGCAGCTTAGCTTATCGCCGGGACACTGAAGCTTTCTTT. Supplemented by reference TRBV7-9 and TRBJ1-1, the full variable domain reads DTGVSQNPRHKITKRGQNVTFRCDPISEHNRLYWYRQTLGQGPEFLTYFQNEAQLEKSRLLSDRFSAERPKGSFSTLEIQRTEQGDSAMYLCASSLAYRRDTEAFFGQGTRLTVV.

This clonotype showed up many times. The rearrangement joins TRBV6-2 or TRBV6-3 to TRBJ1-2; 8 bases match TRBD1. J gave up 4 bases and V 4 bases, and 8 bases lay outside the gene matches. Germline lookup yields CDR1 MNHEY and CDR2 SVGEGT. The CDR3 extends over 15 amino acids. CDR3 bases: TGTGCCAGCAGTTTCGACGGACAGGGTGTCTATGGCTACACCTTC. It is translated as CASSFDGQGVYGYTF.

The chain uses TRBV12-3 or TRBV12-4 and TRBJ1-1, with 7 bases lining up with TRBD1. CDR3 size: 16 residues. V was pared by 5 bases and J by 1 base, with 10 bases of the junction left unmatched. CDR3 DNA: TGTGCCAGCAGTGGGGGAGGACAGGATGGGAACACTGAAGCTTTCTTT. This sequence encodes CASSGGGQDGNTEAFF.

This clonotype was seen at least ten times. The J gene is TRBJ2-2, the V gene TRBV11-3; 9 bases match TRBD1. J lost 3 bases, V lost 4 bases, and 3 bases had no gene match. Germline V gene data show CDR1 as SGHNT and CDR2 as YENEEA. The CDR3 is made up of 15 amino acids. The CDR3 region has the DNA TGTGCCAGCAGCTCGGGACAGGGAGACACCGGGGAGCTGTTTTTT. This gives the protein CASSSGQGDTGELFF.